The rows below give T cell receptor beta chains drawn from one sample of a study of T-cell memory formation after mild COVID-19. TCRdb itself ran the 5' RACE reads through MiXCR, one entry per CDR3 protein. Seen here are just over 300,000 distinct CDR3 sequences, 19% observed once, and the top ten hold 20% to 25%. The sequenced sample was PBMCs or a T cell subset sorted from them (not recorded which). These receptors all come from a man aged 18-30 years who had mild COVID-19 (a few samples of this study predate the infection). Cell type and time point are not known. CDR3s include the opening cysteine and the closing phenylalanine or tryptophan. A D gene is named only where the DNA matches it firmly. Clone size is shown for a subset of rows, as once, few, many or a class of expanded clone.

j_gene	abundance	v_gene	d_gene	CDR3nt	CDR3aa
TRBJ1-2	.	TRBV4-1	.	TGCGCCAGCAGCCCAACTGGCAGTACTAACTATGGCTACACCTTC	CASSPTGSTNYGYTF
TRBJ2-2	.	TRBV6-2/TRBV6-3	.	TGTGCCAGCGGGCCTGCGAACACCGGGGAGCTGTTTTTT	CASGPANTGELFF
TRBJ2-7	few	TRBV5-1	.	TGCGCCAGCAGCCTAGTCCCCCTTGATACCTACGAGCAGTACTTC	CASSLVPLDTYEQYF
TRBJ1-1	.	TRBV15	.	TGTGCCACCAGCAGAGTGCGAGGGGCTTGGACTGAAGCTTTCTTT	CATSRVRGAWTEAFF
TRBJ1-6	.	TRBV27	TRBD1	TGTGCCAGCAGTTTATCAGGACAGGGGAATTCACCCCTCCACTTT	CASSLSGQGNSPLHF
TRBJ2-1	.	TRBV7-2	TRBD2	TGTGCCAGCAGCTTAGGGCCGGAGCGGGGGGCCTGGAATGAGCAGTTCTTC	CASSLGPERGAWNEQFF
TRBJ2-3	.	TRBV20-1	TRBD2	TGCAGTGCTAGGCTAGCGGGAGATACGCAGTATTTT	CSARLAGDTQYF
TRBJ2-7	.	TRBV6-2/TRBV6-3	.	TGTGCCACAAACCCCGCTAGCAGTTCCTACGAGCAGTACTTC	CATNPASSSYEQYF
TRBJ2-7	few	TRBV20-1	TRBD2	TGCAGTGCTAGAAGCGCTAGCGGCTTATGGAACGAGCAGTACTTC	CSARSASGLWNEQYF
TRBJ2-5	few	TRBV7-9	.	TGTGCCAGCAGCTCGACGACTAGACCCCCGACCCAGTACTTC	CASSSTTRPPTQYF
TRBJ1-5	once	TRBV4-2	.	TGTGCCAGCAGCCCCCTAGAGGGTAGCAATCAGCCCCAGCATTTT	CASSPLEGSNQPQHF
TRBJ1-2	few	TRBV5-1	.	TGCGCCAGCAGCGATGGACACCGGTATCCCGGCGGCTACACCTTC	CASSDGHRYPGGYTF
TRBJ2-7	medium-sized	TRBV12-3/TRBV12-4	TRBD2	TGTGCCAGCAGTTTTGGCGGGGGGGCCGGTGAGCAGTACTTC	CASSFGGGAGEQYF
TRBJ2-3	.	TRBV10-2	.	TGCGCCAGCAGCTTGATGGGAGGCGGCACAGATACGCAGTATTTT	CASSLMGGGTDTQYF
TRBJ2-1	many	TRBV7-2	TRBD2	TGTGCCAGCAGCCCCGGACTAGCGGGGGCCAATGAGCAGTTCTTC	CASSPGLAGANEQFF
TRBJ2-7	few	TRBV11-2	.	TGTGCCAGCAGCTTAGACGGGCTAGCCGGTTCCTACGAGCAGTACTTC	CASSLDGLAGSYEQYF
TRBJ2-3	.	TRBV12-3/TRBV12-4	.	TGTGCCAGCAGTTTCCCCGGGACGACGTCGTCAGATACGCAGTATTTT	CASSFPGTTSSDTQYF
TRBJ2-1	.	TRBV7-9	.	TGTGCCGGAGAAGTGGAGCAGTTCTTC	CAGEVEQFF
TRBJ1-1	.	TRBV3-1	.	TGTGCCAGCAGCTCCTGGAACACTGAAGCTTTCTTT	CASSSWNTEAFF
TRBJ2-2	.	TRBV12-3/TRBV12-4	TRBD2	TGTGCCAGCAGGTTTAGCGGGAGCAGCGCCGGGGAGCTGTTTTTT	CASRFSGSSAGELFF
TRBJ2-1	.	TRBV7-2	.	TGTGCCAGCAGCTTAGATCCAGGGATCCACAATGAGCAGTTCTTC	CASSLDPGIHNEQFF
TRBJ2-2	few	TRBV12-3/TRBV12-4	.	TGTGCCAGCAGTTTAGGGGTAGGAGGCACCGGGGAGCTGTTTTTT	CASSLGVGGTGELFF
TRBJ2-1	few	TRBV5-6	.	TGTGCCAGCAGCTTGCAGTGGGGCAATGAGCAGTTCTTC	CASSLQWGNEQFF
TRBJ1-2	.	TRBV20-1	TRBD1	TGCAGTGCTCAACCAAGGACAGGGGGCTATGGCTACACCTTC	CSAQPRTGGYGYTF
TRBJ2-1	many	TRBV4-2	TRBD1	TGTGCCAGCAGCCAACAACAGGGGGCATATAGGAATGAGCAGTTCTTC	CASSQQQGAYRNEQFF
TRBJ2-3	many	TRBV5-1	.	TGCGCCAGCAGCACCTTAGCGGGCACAGATACGCAGTATTTT	CASSTLAGTDTQYF
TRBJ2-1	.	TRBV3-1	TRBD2	TGTGCCAGCGGGGACAGCGGGGGGATGAATGAGCAGTTCTTC	CASGDSGGMNEQFF
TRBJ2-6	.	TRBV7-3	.	TGTGCCAGCAGCTCCACAGCCTCTGGGGCCAACGTCCTGACTTTC	CASSSTASGANVLTF